This paragraph reports one T cell receptor beta chain. The antigen is not known. This entry comes from a study of T cell clonotyping in hematopoietic cell transplantation. The assay was immunoSEQ multiplex PCR, and TCRdb's table has in-frame clones only and misses some. The data show tens of thousands of clones, 94% seen once. Germline CDR1 and CDR2: LNHDA and SQIVND (reference sequence). The CDR3 is 16 residues long. V lost 3 bases to trimming and J lost 0 bases, with 12 bases between them. Regarding the study as a whole: Graft donor and pretransplant recipient Inverse Simpson Index values predicted broader posttransplant TCR diversity. Recipient TCR diversity dropped after transplant; expanded clonotypes rose from day 30 to 180. Cells were unsorted, so CD4 and CD8 contributions were not separated.

This sequence joins TRBV19 and TRBJ1-3, with unresolved D. The source is a woman aged 50 to 65 in good health. Some clones in this sample may be carry-over from other donors' samples. Material: peripheral blood mononuclear cells. The CDR3 DNA follows: TGTGCCAGTAGTATCGGAAAGTCCCGCTCTGGAAACACCATATATTTT. Protein: CASSIGKSRSGNTIYF. The full variable domain, with the rest looked up from reference TRBV19 and TRBJ1-3, is DGGITQSPKYLFRKEGQNVTLSCEQNLNHDAMYWYRQDPGQGLRLIYYSQIVNDFQKGDIAEGYSVSREKKESFPLTVTSAQKNPTAFYLCASSIGKSRSGNTIYFGEGSWLTVV.